Many counts were recorded for the clone carrying this T cell receptor beta chain. Its antigen is still unknown. The data were taken from a study of regulatory T cells in long-lasting Graves disease. Study details: Graves' cases, newly diagnosed, had used antithyroid drugs under 3 months. Findings of the study overall: The number of shared public clonotypes was higher in persistent patients (roughly 2,800) than new patients (over 900).

Time point reported: newly diagnosed GD, antithyroid drugs for less than 3 months. With RNA extracted from PBMCs as input, the TCR library was made. With iRepertoire HTBI primers and Arm-PCR of CDR3 regions, TCR beta libraries were built. Via MiXCR, TCRdb re-called the multiplex PCR reads, giving one row per CDR3 protein. The table has hundreds of thousands of distinct CDR3 sequences, more than 15% seen once. The CDR3 is 13 amino acids. V lost 3 bases and J lost 5, with 11 bases in between. Germline assignment: CDR1 SGHRS and CDR2 YFSETQ. These data were likewise used in another study, on T cells in Graves' hyperthyroidism and ophthalmopathy.

The sequences come from peripheral blood mononuclear cells (PBMCs), collected at new diagnosis, from a patient treated with antithyroid drugs. The receptor was derived from a woman aged 35 to 60 with Graves disease. The chain links TRBV5-1 to TRBJ1-2, with D unresolved. As DNA, the CDR3 is TGCGCCAGCAGCTGGGGTGAAGTATATGGCTACACCTTC. Translating it yields CASSWGEVYGYTF.